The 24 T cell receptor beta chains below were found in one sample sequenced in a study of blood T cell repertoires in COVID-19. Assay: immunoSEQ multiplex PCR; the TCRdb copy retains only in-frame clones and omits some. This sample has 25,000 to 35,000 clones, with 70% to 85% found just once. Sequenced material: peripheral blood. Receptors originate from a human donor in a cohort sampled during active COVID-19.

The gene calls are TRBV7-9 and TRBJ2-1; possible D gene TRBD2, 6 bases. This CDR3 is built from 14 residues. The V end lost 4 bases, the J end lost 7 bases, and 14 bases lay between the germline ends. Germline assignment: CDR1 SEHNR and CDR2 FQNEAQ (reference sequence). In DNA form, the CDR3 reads TGTGCCAGCAGCTGGCGGAGGGGAGATAATGAGCAGTTCTTC. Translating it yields CASSWRRGDNEQFF.

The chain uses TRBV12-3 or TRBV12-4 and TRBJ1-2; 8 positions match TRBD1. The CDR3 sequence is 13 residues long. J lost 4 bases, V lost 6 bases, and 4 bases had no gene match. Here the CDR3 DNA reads TGTGCCAGCAGCCCAGGGGGCGTCTATGGCTACACCTTC. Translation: CASSPGGVYGYTF.

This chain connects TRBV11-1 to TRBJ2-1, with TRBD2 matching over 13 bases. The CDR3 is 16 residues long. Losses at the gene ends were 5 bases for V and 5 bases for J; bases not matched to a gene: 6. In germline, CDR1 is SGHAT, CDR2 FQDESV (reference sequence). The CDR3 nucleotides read TGTGCCAGCAGCCGCCTGACTAGCGGGGGGAACAATGAGCAGTTCTTC. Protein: CASSRLTSGGNNEQFF.

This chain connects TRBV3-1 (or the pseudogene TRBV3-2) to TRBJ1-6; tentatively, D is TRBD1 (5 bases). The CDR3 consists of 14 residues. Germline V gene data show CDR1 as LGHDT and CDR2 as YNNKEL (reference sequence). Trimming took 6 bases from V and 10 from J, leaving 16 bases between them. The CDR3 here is CASRFMGRGSPLHF. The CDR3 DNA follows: TGTGCCAGCAGGTTTATGGGGCGTGGATCACCCCTCCACTTT.

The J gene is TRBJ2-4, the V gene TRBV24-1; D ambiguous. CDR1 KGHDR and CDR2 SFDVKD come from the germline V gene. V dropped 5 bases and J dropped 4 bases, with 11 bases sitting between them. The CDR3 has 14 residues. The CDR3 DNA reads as TGTGCCACCAGTGGGGTCGACTGGAAAAACATTCAGTACTTC. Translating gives CATSGVDWKNIQYF.

This chain's CDR3 is CASSVRVAGKETQYF. CDR3 coding DNA: TGTGCCAGCAGCGTACGAGTCGCAGGGAAAGAGACCCAGTACTTC. This chain links TRBV7-9 with TRBJ2-5, with D possibly matching TRBD1 (5 bases). The CDR3 is made up of 15 amino acids. Germline V gene sequence: CDR1 SEHNR, CDR2 FQNEAQ (reference sequence). Trimming left V 5 bases short and J 3 bases short, with 16 bases between.

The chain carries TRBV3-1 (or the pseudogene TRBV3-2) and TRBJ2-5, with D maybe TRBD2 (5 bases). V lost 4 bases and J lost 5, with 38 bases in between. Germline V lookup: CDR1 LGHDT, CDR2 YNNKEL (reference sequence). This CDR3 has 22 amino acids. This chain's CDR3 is CASSRRELERPRGMIGRETQYF. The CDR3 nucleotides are TGTGCCAGCAGCCGACGCGAACTCGAGCGGCCCAGAGGTATGATTGGTCGGGAGACCCAGTACTTC.

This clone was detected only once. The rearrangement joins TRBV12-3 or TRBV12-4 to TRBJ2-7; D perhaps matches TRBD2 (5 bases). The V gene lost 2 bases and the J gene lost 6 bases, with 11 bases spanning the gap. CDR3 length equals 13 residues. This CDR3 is CASSLPPGFEQYF. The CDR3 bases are TGTGCCAGCAGTTTACCGCCGGGATTCGAGCAGTACTTC.

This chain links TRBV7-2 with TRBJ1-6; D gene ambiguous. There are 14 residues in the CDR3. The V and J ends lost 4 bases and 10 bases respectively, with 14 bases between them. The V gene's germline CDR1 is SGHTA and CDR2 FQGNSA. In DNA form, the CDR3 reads TGTGCCAGCAGCTCACGGCAGGTTTTCTCACCCCTCCACTTT. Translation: CASSSRQVFSPLHF.

CDR3 in amino acids: CASSEAQRGTQYF. CDR3 coding DNA: TGTGCCAGCAGTGAAGCCCAGCGAGGGACCCAGTACTTC. The V gene is TRBV2, the J gene TRBJ2-5; the D is unclear. The V gene lost 0 bases and the J gene lost 7 bases, with 9 bases spanning the gap. Germline V lookup: CDR1 SNHLY, CDR2 FYNNEI. The CDR3 consists of 13 residues.

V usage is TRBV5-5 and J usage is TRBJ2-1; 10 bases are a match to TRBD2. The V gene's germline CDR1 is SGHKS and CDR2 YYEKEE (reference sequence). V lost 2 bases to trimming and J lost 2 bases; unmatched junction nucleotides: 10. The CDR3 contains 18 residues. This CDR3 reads CASSFSSGGAIAYNEQFF. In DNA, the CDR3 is TGTGCCAGCAGCTTCAGCAGCGGGGGGGCGATTGCCTACAATGAGCAGTTCTTC.

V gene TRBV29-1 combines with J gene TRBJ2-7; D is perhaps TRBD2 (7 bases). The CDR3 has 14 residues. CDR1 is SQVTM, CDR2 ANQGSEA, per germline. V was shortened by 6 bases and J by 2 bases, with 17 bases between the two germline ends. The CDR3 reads CSVLGGGSTYEQYF. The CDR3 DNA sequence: TGCAGCGTGTTGGGGGGGGGCAGCACCTACGAGCAGTACTTC.

CDR3 loop: CASSSEHLSDTQYF. CDR3 nucleotide sequence: TGCGCCAGCAGCTCCGAGCACCTATCGGATACGCAGTATTTT. The rearrangement links TRBV5-1 to TRBJ2-3; D is uncertain. The CDR3 runs to 14 residues. Trimming stripped 3 bases from V and 6 bases from J, with 14 bases between. CDR1 and CDR2 from the germline V gene are SGHRS and YFSETQ. Variable domain in full (rest from reference TRBV5-1 and TRBJ2-3): KAGVTQTPRYLIKTRGQQVTLSCSPISGHRSVSWYQQTPGQGLQFLFEYFSETQRNKGNFPGRFSGRQFSNSRSEMNVSTLELGDSALYLCASSSEHLSDTQYFGPGTRLTVL.

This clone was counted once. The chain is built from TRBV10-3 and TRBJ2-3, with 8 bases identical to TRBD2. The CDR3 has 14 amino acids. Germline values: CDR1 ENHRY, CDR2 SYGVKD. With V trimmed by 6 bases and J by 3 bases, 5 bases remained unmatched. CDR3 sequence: CAISRGGGTDTQYF. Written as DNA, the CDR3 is TGTGCCATCAGCCGGGGGGGAGGTACAGATACGCAGTATTTT.

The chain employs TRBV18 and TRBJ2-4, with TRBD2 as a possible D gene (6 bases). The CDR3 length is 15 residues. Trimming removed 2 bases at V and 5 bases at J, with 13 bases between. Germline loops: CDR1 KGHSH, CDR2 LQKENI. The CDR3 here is CASSPGAEGQNIQYF. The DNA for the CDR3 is TGTGCCAGCTCACCAGGGGCGGAGGGACAAAACATTCAGTACTTC.

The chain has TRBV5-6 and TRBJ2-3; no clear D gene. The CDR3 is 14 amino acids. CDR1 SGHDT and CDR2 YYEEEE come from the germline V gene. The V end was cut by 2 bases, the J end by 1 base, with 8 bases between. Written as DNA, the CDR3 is TGTGCCAGCAGCTTCCCCCCAGGCACAGATACGCAGTATTTT. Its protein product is CASSFPPGTDTQYF.

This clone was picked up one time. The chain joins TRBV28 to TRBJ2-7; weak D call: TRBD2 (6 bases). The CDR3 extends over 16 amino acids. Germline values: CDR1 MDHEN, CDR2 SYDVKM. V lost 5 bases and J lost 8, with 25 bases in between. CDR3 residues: CASSPAGARGVGQQYF. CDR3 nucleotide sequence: TGTGCCAGCAGTCCCGCCGGCGCGCGGGGAGTGGGTCAGCAGTACTTC.

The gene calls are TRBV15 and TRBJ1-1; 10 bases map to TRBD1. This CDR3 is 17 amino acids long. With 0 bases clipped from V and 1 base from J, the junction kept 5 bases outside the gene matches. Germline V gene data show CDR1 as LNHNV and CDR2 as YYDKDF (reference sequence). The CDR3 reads CATSRDVGTGANTEAFF. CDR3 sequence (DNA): TGTGCCACCAGCAGAGATGTCGGGACAGGGGCGAACACTGAAGCTTTCTTT.

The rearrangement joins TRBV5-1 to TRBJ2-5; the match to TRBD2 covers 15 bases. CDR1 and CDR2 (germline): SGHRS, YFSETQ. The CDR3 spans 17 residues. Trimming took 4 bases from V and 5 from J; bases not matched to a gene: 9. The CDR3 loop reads CASSPGLAGGYRETQYF. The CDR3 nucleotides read TGCGCCAGCAGCCCAGGACTAGCGGGGGGGTACCGGGAGACCCAGTACTTC.

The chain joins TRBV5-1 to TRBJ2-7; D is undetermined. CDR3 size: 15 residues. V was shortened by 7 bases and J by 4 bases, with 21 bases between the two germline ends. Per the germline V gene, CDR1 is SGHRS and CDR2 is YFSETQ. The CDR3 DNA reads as TGCGCCAGCCTACCTGGGCCACCTCCCCAATACGAGCAGTACTTC. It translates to CASLPGPPPQYEQYF.

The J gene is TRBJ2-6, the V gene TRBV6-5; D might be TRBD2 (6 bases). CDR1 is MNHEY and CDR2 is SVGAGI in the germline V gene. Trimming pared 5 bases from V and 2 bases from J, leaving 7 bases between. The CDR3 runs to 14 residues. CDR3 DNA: TGTGCCAGCAGTAGGGAGGCTGGGGCCAACGTCCTGACTTTC. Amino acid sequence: CASSREAGANVLTF.

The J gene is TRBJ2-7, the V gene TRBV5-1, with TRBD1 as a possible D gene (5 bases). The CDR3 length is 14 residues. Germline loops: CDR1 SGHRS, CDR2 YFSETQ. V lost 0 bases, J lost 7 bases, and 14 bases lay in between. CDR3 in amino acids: CASSLDRLDGEQYF. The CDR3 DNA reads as TGCGCCAGCAGCTTGGACAGGCTAGATGGGGAGCAGTACTTC.

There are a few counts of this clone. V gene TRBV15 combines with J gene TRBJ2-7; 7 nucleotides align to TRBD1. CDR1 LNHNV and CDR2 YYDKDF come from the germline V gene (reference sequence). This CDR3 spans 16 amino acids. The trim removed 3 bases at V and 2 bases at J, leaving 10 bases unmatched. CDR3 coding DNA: TGTGCCACCAGCAGGTTAGAGATGGGACAGCCCTACGAGCAGTACTTC. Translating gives CATSRLEMGQPYEQYF.

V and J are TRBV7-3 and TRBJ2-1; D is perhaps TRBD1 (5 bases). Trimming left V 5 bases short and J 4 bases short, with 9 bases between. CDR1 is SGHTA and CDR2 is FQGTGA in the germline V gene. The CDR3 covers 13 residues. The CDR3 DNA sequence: TGTGCCAGCAGCCCGGACATATACAATGAGCAGTTCTTC. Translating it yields CASSPDIYNEQFF.